A single sample gave rise to the 21 T cell receptor beta chains below, sequenced in a study of blood T cell repertoires in COVID-19. Clones were sequenced by immunoSEQ multiplex PCR, and TCRdb holds only the in-frame ones, with some missing. Of hundreds of thousands of clones listed, roughly 87% are singletons. The sequenced sample consisted of PBMCs or T cells enriched from blood (not recorded which). The receptors shown here come from a woman aged 25 to 39 with acute COVID-19.

V is TRBV28 and J is TRBJ2-7; 10 nucleotides align to TRBD1. Germline values: CDR1 MDHEN, CDR2 SYDVKM. This CDR3 has 15 residues. Trimming at V came to 5 bases and at J to 5 bases, leaving 9 bases not matched to a gene. The CDR3 sequence is CASSPLRQGADEQYF. Here the CDR3 DNA reads TGTGCCAGCAGTCCACTCAGACAGGGGGCTGACGAGCAGTACTTC.

The chain joins TRBV2 to TRBJ2-1; 14 bases are a match to TRBD2. Germline CDR1 reads SNHLY; CDR2 reads FYNNEI. J gave up 4 bases and V 5 bases, and 4 bases lay outside the gene matches. CDR3 length: 16 amino acids. For the CDR3, the DNA is TGTGCCAGCAGTTCGACTAGCGGGAGGGTATACAATGAGCAGTTCTTC. Translating it yields CASSSTSGRVYNEQFF. Filled out from reference TRBV2 and TRBJ2-1, the complete variable domain reads EPEVTQTPSHQVTQMGQEVILRCVPISNHLYFYWYRQILGQKVEFLVSFYNNEISEKSEIFDDQFSVERPDGSNFTLKIRSTKLEDSAMYFCASSSTSGRVYNEQFFGPGTRLTVL.

This chain connects TRBV27 to TRBJ2-2, with 11 bases that match TRBD2. This CDR3 is built from 20 residues. The V gene's germline CDR1 is MNHEY and CDR2 SMNVEV (reference sequence). Germline trimming cut 0 bases from V and 1 base from J; bases unmatched to any gene: 10. The CDR3 loop is CASSLSVVAGGVKNTGELFF. The CDR3 nucleotides read TGTGCCAGCAGTTTATCGGTAGTAGCGGGAGGGGTGAAGAACACCGGGGAGCTGTTTTTT.

The chain employs TRBV12-3 or TRBV12-4 and TRBJ1-2; D perhaps matches TRBD1 (6 bases). The CDR3 is 13 residues long. Trimming took off 5 bases at V and 2 bases at J, with 9 bases between the two ends. CDR3 amino acids: CASSAGTNYGYTF. Here the CDR3 DNA reads TGTGCCAGCAGTGCCGGGACAAACTATGGCTACACCTTC.

The count of this clone is one. The chain is built from TRBV3-1 (or the pseudogene TRBV3-2) and TRBJ1-2; 7 bases line up with TRBD1. The CDR3 is 15 amino acids. Germline CDR1 LGHDT, CDR2 YNNKEL (reference sequence). Trimming took 4 bases from V and 8 from J; bases not matched to a gene: 13. The CDR3, as DNA: TGTGCCAGCAGCCCCCTCAGGCGACAGGGAATAGGCTACACCTTC. Encoded protein: CASSPLRRQGIGYTF.

The V and J genes are TRBV11-1 and TRBJ2-1; a possible D gene is TRBD2 (6 bases). The CDR3 runs 16 residues. CDR1 is SGHAT, CDR2 FQDESV, per germline (reference sequence). Deletions cut 7 bases from V and 5 bases from J, with 21 bases between. CDR3 nucleotide sequence: TGTGCCAGCACCACGTGGGAGCGGGCGGGTAACAATGAGCAGTTCTTC. As protein: CASTTWERAGNNEQFF.

The V and J genes are TRBV10-3 and TRBJ2-1; the match to TRBD2 covers 11 bases. CDR1 is ENHRY and CDR2 is SYGVKD in the germline V gene. The CDR3 runs to 14 residues. V lost 5 bases and J lost 7; bases outside the gene matches: 4. The DNA of the CDR3 is TGTGCCATCAGTCGGGCTAGCGGGGGGAATGAGCAGTTCTTC. Translated, it gives CAISRASGGNEQFF.

V is TRBV19 and J is TRBJ2-1; 12 bases match TRBD1. CDR3 size: 15 residues. With V trimmed by 6 bases and J by 9 bases, 9 bases remained unmatched. Germline assignment: CDR1 LNHDA and CDR2 SQIVND (reference sequence). The CDR3 nucleotides are TGTGCCAGTAGCCGGGGACAGGGGGCGGGTAGTGAGCAGTTCTTC. This sequence encodes CASSRGQGAGSEQFF.

V and J are TRBV4-2 and TRBJ2-7; 7 nucleotides agree with TRBD2. V was clipped by 4 bases and J by 7 bases; unmatched bases: 7. The V gene's germline CDR1 is LGHNA and CDR2 YNFKEQ. The CDR3 covers 13 residues. DNA for the CDR3: TGTGCCAGCAGCCCAAGACTAGCTGAAGAGCAGTACTTC. This sequence encodes CASSPRLAEEQYF.

The chain links TRBV5-4 to TRBJ2-7; TRBD1 might be the D (6 bases). The V gene's germline CDR1 is SGHNT and CDR2 YYREEE (reference sequence). The V end lost 2 bases, the J end lost 0 bases, and 9 bases lay between the germline ends. This CDR3 has 14 amino acids. The CDR3 DNA reads as TGTGCCAGCAGCTTTCAGGGGAGCTCCTACGAGCAGTACTTC. This gives the protein CASSFQGSSYEQYF.

This rearrangement joins TRBV28 to TRBJ2-7; 9 bases align to TRBD2. Germline CDR1 MDHEN, CDR2 SYDVKM. The CDR3 consists of 14 residues. After removal of 5 bases from V and 0 bases from J, the junction contained 2 bases not matched to a gene. The CDR3 DNA reads TGTGCCAGCAGTAGACTAGCGGTCTCCTACGAGCAGTACTTC. Translating it yields CASSRLAVSYEQYF.

This chain links TRBV3-1 (or the pseudogene TRBV3-2) with TRBJ1-2; 8 bases match TRBD1. The CDR3 runs to 14 residues. Germline loops: CDR1 LGHDT, CDR2 YNNKEL (reference sequence). The trim removed 3 bases at V and 5 bases at J, leaving 5 bases unmatched. The CDR3: CASSHGQGGYGYTF. For the CDR3, the DNA is TGTGCCAGCAGCCACGGACAGGGCGGTTATGGCTACACCTTC.

V usage is TRBV28 and J usage is TRBJ2-6; a possible D gene is TRBD2 (6 bases). Trimming left V 3 bases short and J 2 bases short, with 11 bases between. The CDR3 loop spans 16 amino acids. Germline assignment: CDR1 MDHEN and CDR2 SYDVKM. CDR3 coding DNA: TGTGCCAGCAGTTTCGGGGGAGGTCCTGGGGCCAACGTCCTGACTTTC. Protein product: CASSFGGGPGANVLTF.

In DNA, the CDR3 is TGTGCCAGCAGCTTACCGCCCCACGGTGCTAACTATGGCTACACCTTC. This translates into CASSLPPHGANYGYTF. This chain joins TRBV7-8 and TRBJ1-2, with no clear D. Germline CDR1 SGHVS, CDR2 FQNEAQ. This CDR3 region has 16 residues. Trimming left V 2 bases short and J 0 bases short, with 13 bases between. Using reference TRBV7-8 and TRBJ1-2 for the parts outside the CDR3, the full variable domain is GAGVSQSPRYKVAKRGQDVALRCDPISGHVSLFWYQQALGQGPEFLTYFQNEAQLDKSGLPSDRFFAERPEGSVSTLKIQRTQQEDSAVYLCASSLPPHGANYGYTFGSGTRLTVV.

This sequence joins TRBV11-2 and TRBJ2-2; D not resolved. Germline CDR1 is SGHAT and CDR2 is FQNNGV. The V and J ends lost 6 bases and 7 bases respectively, with 18 bases between them. The CDR3 is 15 residues long. The CDR3 DNA sequence: TGTGCCAGCAGGGCAGGAAGAACCGCTGTCGGGGAGCTGTTTTTT. Protein: CASRAGRTAVGELFF.

The count of this clone is one. A read error may produce the germline difference seen at one junction end. This chain uses TRBV2 with TRBJ2-7; 12 bases are shared with TRBD1. In germline, CDR1 is SNHLY, CDR2 FYNNEI. The CDR3 has 14 residues. The CDR3 DNA reads TGTGCCAGCAGCGAAGGGACAGGGGGCGCCGAGCAGTACTTC. The encoded protein is CASSEGTGGAEQYF.

J is TRBJ2-5 and V is TRBV5-4, with 7 bases that match TRBD1. V dropped 0 bases and J dropped 4; count of bases not matched to a gene: 9. Germline V gene lookup returns CDR1 SGHNT and CDR2 YYREEE (reference sequence). The CDR3 is made up of 16 amino acids. CDR3 sequence: CASSLEGARLLETQYF. The CDR3 region has the DNA TGTGCCAGCAGCTTGGAGGGGGCGAGGTTACTAGAGACCCAGTACTTC.

The chain employs TRBV6-5 and TRBJ2-1; TRBD2 aligns across 9 bases. CDR3 length: 14 residues. Germline V gene data show CDR1 as MNHEY and CDR2 as SVGAGI. Trimming removed 7 bases from V and 10 bases from J; junction bases left unmatched: 11. CDR3 sequence (DNA): TGTGCCAGCACGAGCGGGGGGCTCCCCTGGGAGCAGTTCTTC. It encodes CASTSGGLPWEQFF.

Concerning this clone itself: Other DNA variants within this sample encode the same CDR3. This chain links TRBV28 with TRBJ1-6; 9 positions match TRBD1. CDR1 and CDR2 (germline): MDHEN, SYDVKM. After removal of 4 bases from V and 10 bases from J, the junction contained 5 bases not matched to a gene. The CDR3 runs 14 residues. CDR3 sequence: CASSSGQGNSPLHF. The CDR3 nucleotides are TGTGCCAGCAGTTCGGGACAGGGTAACTCACCCCTCCACTTT.

The chain uses TRBV28 and TRBJ2-3, with 8 bases matching TRBD1. Per germline, CDR1 MDHEN and CDR2 SYDVKM. The length of the CDR3 is 15 residues. V was clipped by 4 bases and J by 0 bases; unmatched bases: 3. The CDR3 sequence: CASSWDRRSTDTQYF. The CDR3 coding sequence is TGTGCCAGCAGTTGGGACAGGAGAAGCACAGATACGCAGTATTTT.

CDR3 protein: CASSLAPTSEWPGELFF. The DNA for the CDR3 is TGCGCCAGCAGCTTGGCCCCAACTAGCGAGTGGCCCGGGGAGCTGTTTTTT. The chain couples TRBV5-1 to TRBJ2-2, with TRBD2 matching 7 bases. The germline CDR1 and CDR2 sequences are SGHRS and YFSETQ. CDR3 length: 17 residues. J lost 6 bases, V lost 0 bases, and 11 bases had no gene match.